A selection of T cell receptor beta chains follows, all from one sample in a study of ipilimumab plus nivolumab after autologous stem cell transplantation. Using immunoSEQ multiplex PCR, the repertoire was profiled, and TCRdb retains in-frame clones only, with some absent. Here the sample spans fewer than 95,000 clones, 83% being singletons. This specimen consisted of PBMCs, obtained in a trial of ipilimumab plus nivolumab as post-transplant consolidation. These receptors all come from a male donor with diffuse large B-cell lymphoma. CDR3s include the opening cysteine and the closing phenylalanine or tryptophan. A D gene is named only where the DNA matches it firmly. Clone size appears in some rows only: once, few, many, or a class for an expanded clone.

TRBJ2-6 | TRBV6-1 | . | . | TGTGCCAGCAACAACTGGGCCTCTGGGGCCAACGTCCTGACTTTC | CASNNWASGANVLTF
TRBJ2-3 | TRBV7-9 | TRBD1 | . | TGTGCCAGCAGCTTAGGCAGGGGGTCAGATACGCAGTATTTT | CASSLGRGSDTQYF
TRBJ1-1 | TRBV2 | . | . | TGTGCCAGCAGTGAAGCTTCGGGGATGAACACTGAAGCTTTCTTT | CASSEASGMNTEAFF
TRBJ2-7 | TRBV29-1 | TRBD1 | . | TGCAGCGCGGGACAGGGAGATTACGAGCAGTACTTC | CSAGQGDYEQYF
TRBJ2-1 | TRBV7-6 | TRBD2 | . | TGTGCCAGCAGCTTAGGACCGGGGGGGCAGTTCTTC | CASSLGPGGQFF
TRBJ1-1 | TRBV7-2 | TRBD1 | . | TGTGCCAGCAGCTTAGCTGGACAGGGTTGGACTGAAGCTTTCTTT | CASSLAGQGWTEAFF
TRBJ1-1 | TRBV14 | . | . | TGTGCCAGCAGGCAGCTGGGCACTGAAGCTTTCTTT | CASRQLGTEAFF
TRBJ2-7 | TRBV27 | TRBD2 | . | TGTGCCAGCAGTTTAAAACTAGCGGGGGGACGCAACTACGAGCAGTACTTC | CASSLKLAGGRNYEQYF
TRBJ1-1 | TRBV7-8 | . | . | TGTGCCAGCAGTTTACGACGGGGCACTGAAGCTTTCTTT | CASSLRRGTEAFF
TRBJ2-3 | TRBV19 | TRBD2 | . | TGTGCCAGTAGTCCGAGGGTACTAGCGGGGGATACGCAGTATTTT | CASSPRVLAGDTQYF
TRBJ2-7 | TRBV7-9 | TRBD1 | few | TGTGCCAGCAGCTCGATGGACAGGGAAAATGGGCACGAGCAGTACTTC | CASSSMDRENGHEQYF
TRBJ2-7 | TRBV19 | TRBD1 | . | TGTGCCAGTAGTATGCGCCGGGACAGGACCTACGAGCAGTACTTC | CASSMRRDRTYEQYF
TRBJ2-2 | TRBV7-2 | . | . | TGTGCCAGCGGTCCAGGGGGGGCGAACACCGGGGAGCTGTTTTTT | CASGPGGANTGELFF
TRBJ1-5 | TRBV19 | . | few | TGTGCCAGAGGACGGTCAGATCAGCCCCAGCATTTT | CARGRSDQPQHF
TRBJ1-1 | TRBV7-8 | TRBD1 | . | TGTGCCAGCAGCCCAACAACGGGACAGGGGGCTCGGAAAGCTTTCTTT | CASSPTTGQGARKAFF
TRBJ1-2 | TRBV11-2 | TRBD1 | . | TGTGCCAGCAGCACGGACAGGGGGGTCGCTAACTATGGCTACACCTTC | CASSTDRGVANYGYTF
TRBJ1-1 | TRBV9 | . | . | TGTGCCAGCAGCGTAGCGGCGAAGGGCCCGAACACTGAAGCTTTCTTT | CASSVAAKGPNTEAFF
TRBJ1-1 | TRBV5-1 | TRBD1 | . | TGCGCCAGCAGCTTCTACCCACTCCGACAGGGAAAAGGTCTGGACACTGAAGCTTTCTTT | CASSFYPLRQGKGLDTEAFF
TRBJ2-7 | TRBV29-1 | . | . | TGCAGCGTGATTCGAGATTACGAGCAGTACTTC | CSVIRDYEQYF
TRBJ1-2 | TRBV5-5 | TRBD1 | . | TGTGCCAGCAGCTTAGGGACAGACGTCTATGGCTACACCTTC | CASSLGTDVYGYTF
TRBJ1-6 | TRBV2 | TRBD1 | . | TGTGCCAGCAGTGCTTCGGCAGGGGGAAATTCACCCCTCCACTTT | CASSASAGGNSPLHF
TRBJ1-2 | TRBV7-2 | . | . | TGTGCCAGCAGCTGGGCCCAGGGACTCGATGGCTACACCTTC | CASSWAQGLDGYTF
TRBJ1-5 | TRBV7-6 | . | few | TGTGCCAGCAGCCGACTATCAGGGTCCAATCAGCCCCAGCATTTT | CASSRLSGSNQPQHF
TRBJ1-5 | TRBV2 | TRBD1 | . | TGTGCCAGCAGCGGGGACAGGGCCTTGCCCCAGCATTTT | CASSGDRALPQHF
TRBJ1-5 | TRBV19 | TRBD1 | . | TGTGCCAGTAGCTCTTACGGGGACAGCAGCAATCAGCCCCAGCATTTT | CASSSYGDSSNQPQHF
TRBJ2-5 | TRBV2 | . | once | TGTGCCAGCCGTACTCGGCTACGGTTAGAGACCCAGTACTTC | CASRTRLRLETQYF
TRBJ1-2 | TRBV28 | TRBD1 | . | TGTGCCAGCAGTTTCCACGACAGGGTGGGCTATGGCTACACCTTC | CASSFHDRVGYGYTF
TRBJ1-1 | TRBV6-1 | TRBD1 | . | TGTGCCAGCGTTAGAACAGGGGAGGCCGCTGAAGCTTTCTTT | CASVRTGEAAEAFF
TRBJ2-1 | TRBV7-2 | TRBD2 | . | TGTGCCAGCAGCGCCGGGACTACCAACAATGAGCAGTTCTTC | CASSAGTTNNEQFF
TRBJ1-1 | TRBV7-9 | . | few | TGTGCCAGCAGCTTAGAAACTATAACTGAAGCTTTCTTT | CASSLETITEAFF
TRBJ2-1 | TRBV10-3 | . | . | TGTGCCAGCAGTTACCTGGGCAATGAGCAGTTCTTC | CASSYLGNEQFF
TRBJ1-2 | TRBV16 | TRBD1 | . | TGTGCCAGCAGCCAAACCCGGGACAGTAACTATGGCTACACCTTC | CASSQTRDSNYGYTF
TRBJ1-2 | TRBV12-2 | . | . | TGTGCAAGTCGCTTAGTAGGCTGCACCTTC | CASRLVGCTF
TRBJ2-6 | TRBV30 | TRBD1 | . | TGTGCCTGGGCCATTAGAGGGACAGGGTTCATCTCTGGGGCCAACGTCCTGACTTTC | CAWAIRGTGFISGANVLTF
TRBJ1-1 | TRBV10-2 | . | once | TGCGCCAGCAGTGAGAACCTGGGGTCCATGAACACTGAAGCTTTCTTT | CASSENLGSMNTEAFF
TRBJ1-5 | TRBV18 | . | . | TGTGCCAGCTCTTCGGGGTTTGACAATCAGCCCCAGCATTTT | CASSSGFDNQPQHF
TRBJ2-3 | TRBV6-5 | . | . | TGTGCCAGCAGGAGCGGGTTCTCTAGCACAGATACGCAGTATTTT | CASRSGFSSTDTQYF
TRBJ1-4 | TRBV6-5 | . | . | TGTGCCAGCAAACTTTCGGGCGGGCGGCCTGAAAAACTGTTTTTT | CASKLSGGRPEKLFF
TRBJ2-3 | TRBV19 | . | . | TGTGCCAGTAGTATGAGGGGTTTAATCACAGATACGCAGTATTTT | CASSMRGLITDTQYF
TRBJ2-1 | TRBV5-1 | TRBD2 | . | TGCGCCAGCAGCTTGGGCGGGGGGGCCGGTGAGCAGTTCTTC | CASSLGGGAGEQFF
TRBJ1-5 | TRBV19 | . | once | TGTGCCAGTTCCAGACTCGATCAGCCCCAGCATTTT | CASSRLDQPQHF
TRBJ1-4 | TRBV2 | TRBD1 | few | TGTGCCAGCCGGACAGGGGCGAGTGAAAAACTGTTTTTT | CASRTGASEKLFF
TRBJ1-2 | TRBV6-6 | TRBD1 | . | TGTGCCAGCAGGGATAACAGGGGATCCACCTTC | CASRDNRGSTF
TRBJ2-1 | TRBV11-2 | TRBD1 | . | TGTGCCAGCAGCCGAACGACTACCCAAACAGGGGCTCGGTTCTTC | CASSRTTTQTGARFF
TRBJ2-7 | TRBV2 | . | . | TGTGCCGGCCCGTACGAGCAGTACTTC | CAGPYEQYF
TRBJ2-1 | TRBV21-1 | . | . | TGTGCCAGCAGCAAAGTACGCGGGCAGTACAATGAGCAGTTCTTC | CASSKVRGQYNEQFF
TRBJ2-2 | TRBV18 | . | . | TGTGCCAGCTCACCACTTCCTAGCCTGAACACCGGGGAGCTGTTTTTT | CASSPLPSLNTGELFF
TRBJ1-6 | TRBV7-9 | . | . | TGTGCCAGCAGCTTAGTTAGCTATATACGTTCACCCCTCCACTTT | CASSLVSYIRSPLHF
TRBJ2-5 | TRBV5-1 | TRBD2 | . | TGCGCCAGCAGCTTGGAGTCTAGCGGGAACCAAGAGACCCAGTACTTC | CASSLESSGNQETQYF
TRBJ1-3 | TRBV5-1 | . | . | TGCGCCAGCAGCTTTTACGGGGAAATCGGAAACACCATATATTTT | CASSFYGEIGNTIYF
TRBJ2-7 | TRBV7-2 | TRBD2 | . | TGTGCCAGCAGCTCTAGCGGGGGGCTCTCCTCCTACGAGCAGTACTTC | CASSSSGGLSSYEQYF
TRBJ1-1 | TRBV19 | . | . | TGTGCCAGTAGTATAGTAGGCCGGATGAACACTGAAGCTTTCTTT | CASSIVGRMNTEAFF
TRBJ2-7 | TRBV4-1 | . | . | TGCGCCAGCAGCCTACAGTCGGACTACGGCGAGCAGTACTTC | CASSLQSDYGEQYF
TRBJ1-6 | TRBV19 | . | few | TGTGCCAGTAAGGGGGTAAGATCACCCCTCCACTTT | CASKGVRSPLHF
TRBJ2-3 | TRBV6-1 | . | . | TGTGCCAGCAGTGTGACGGGACCTCGAGGGGCCTCCGGGGATACGCAGTATTTT | CASSVTGPRGASGDTQYF
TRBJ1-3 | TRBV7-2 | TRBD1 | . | TGTGCCAGCAGCTCACAGGGGTGGGGAAACACCATATATTTT | CASSSQGWGNTIYF
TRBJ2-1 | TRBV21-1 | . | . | TGTGCCAGCAGCAGTAGGGGGCGTAGAGAGTCCTACAATGAGCAGTTCTTC | CASSSRGRRESYNEQFF
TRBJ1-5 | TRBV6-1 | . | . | TGTGCCAGCAGTGAACGGGATAGCAATCAGCCCCAGCATTTT | CASSERDSNQPQHF
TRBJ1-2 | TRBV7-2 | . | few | TGTGCCAGCAGCTTAACAGGAAGGGATGGCTACACCTTC | CASSLTGRDGYTF